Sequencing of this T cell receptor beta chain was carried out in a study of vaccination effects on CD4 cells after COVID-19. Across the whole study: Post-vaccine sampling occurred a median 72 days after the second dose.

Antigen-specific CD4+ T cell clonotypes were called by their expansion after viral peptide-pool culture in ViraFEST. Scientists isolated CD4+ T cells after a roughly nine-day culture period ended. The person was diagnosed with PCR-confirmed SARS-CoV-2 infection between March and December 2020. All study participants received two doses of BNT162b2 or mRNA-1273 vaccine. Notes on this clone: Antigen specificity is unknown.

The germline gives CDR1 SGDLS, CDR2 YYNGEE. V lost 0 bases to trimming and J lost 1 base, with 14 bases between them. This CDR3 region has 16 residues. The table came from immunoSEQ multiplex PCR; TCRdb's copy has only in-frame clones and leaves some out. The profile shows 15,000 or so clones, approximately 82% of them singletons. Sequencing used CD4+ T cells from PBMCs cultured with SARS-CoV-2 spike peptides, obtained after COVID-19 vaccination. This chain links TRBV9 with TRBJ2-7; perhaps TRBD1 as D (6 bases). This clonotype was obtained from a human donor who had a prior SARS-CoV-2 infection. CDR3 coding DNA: TGTGCCAGCAGCGTAGGCCGGGACACGAGATCCTACGAGCAGTACTTC. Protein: CASSVGRDTRSYEQYF. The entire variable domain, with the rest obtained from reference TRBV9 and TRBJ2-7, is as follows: DSGVTQTPKHLITATGQRVTLRCSPRSGDLSVYWYQQSLDQGLQFLIQYYNGEERAKGNILERFSAQQFPDLHSELNLSSLELGDSALYFCASSVGRDTRSYEQYFGPGTRLTVT.